This record covers a single T cell receptor beta chain. It has no known antigen specificity. Base qualities are not provided; no much larger clone lies one nucleotide away. This sample is drawn from a study of shared clonotypes between healthy human individuals (TCRdb year 2020). For context, the study as a whole: The cohort comprised a couple of women and three men aged 18 to 49 years. For each donor, three plates each were used for CD4 naive and CD4 memory, two plates were used for CD8 naive, and one plate was used for CD8 memory. To estimate repertoire size and how much clonotype sharing occurs between individuals, the study deeply sequenced the blood TCR repertoires of five healthy adults. To increase sequencing depth and limit assay-specific biases, TCR repertoire library preparation and sequencing were carried out by different laboratories using diverse techniques. Per donor, leukapheresis produced somewhere between about 0.85 and 9.5 billion PBMCs.

What the authors observed across the whole study: Higher generation probabilities were observed for clonotypes shared by all four sorted-subset donors than for non-shared clonotypes. Sampling was restricted to blood, and TCR repertoires in tissues likely differ from the TCR repertoires found in blood. Across a few donors, approximately 5% of naive CD4, approximately 3.6% of naive CD8, approximately 2.5% of memory CD4, and about 0.44% of memory CD8 clonotypes were shared. Even with the large sequencing depth, rarefaction of the sorted-subset datasets indicated that sequencing was incomplete. The small number of donors limited the genetic and exposure-history diversity represented. Based on pairwise subsampling, the degree of clonotype sharing among donors was expected to be affected by sequencing depth. Estimated clonotype richness was generally larger for naive than for memory subsets.

Using the deep immunoSEQ assay, multiplex PCR amplified TCR CDR3 regions from genomic DNA. Extracted genomic DNA from each cell subset was spread evenly across all wells of several immunoSEQ 96-well plates, with each plate serving as a replicate. Each replicate PCR for sorted subsets received approximately 200 ng genomic DNA, equal to about 30,000 T cell genomes. The purified libraries were quantified using a Qubit 3.0 fluorometer, sized with a Bioanalyzer 2100, and then quantified again using the KAPA Library Quantification kit. Every immunoSEQ 96-well plate was sequenced on a dedicated single-read 150-cycle Illumina NextSeq 550 flow cell. The original methods were these. The immunoSEQ output contained only junctional sequences without quality scores, so filtering could not match that applied to full-length reads. To assign V/J genes and CDR3, sequences were annotated against IMGT germline references using PyIR, a Python wrapper for IgBLAST v1.9. Any read was removed if the V/J assignment was weak (E-value above 1e-6), the CDR3 was missing, or the read contained stop codons, out-of-frame junctions, or ambiguous translated residues. V3J clonotypes were defined as sequences sharing the same inferred V gene, J gene, and CDR3 amino acid sequence. Percentage overlap between repertoires was calculated by dividing the number of shared unique clonotypes by the size of the smaller repertoire. Repertoire richness was assessed with RTK rarefaction, the Chao1 estimator, and Recon v2.1 estimates of unobserved clonotypes. OLGA was used to compute generation probabilities for all TCRbeta clonotypes that the gDNA method yielded from a few donors. TCRdb obtained this table from immuneACCESS and retained in-frame rearrangements with V and J assigned. These tables miss some clones; where compared with another copy, unresolved V genes account for less than half of the shortfall, and the remainder is unexplained. The V and J calls and clone size are taken from that table; D and trimming were inferred from the DNA. The sample includes about 2 million clones, with less than 95% observed a single time. More than 0.9% of the sample rests with the top ten.

CDR1 and CDR2 (MGHRA, YSYEKL) derive from the germline V gene. Reading from cysteine to phenylalanine, the CDR3 counts 15 amino acids. Here the CDR3 DNA is all that survives: 45 bases in frame from base 1. Here V drops 4 bases and J drops 5 bases, and the junction holds 10 bases not matched to any gene. CD8 naive samples were CD45RO-negative cells positively selected for CCR7, giving a CD45RA+CCR7+ population that excluded TemRA cells. The donors were healthy, HIV-negative adults who had no recently reported acute infections or vaccinations. Every donor was a Caucasian adult living in Nashville, Tennessee, USA. After blood collection by leukapheresis, PBMCs were isolated using Ficoll-Histopaque density gradient centrifugation and then cryopreserved in the vapor phase of liquid nitrogen. Analytical flow cytometry was used to check the purity and quantity of each magnetically sorted T cell population. Genomic DNA was isolated from every sorted fraction and measured by UV absorbance on a Nanodrop 2000c.

This clonotype was obtained from a man younger than 30 in good health. The chain employs TRBV4-1 and TRBJ1-1, with TRBD1 matching 7 junction bases. Material for sequencing was naive CD8+ T cells sorted from blood. The cell subset or site label corresponds to: CD45RA+CCR7+. The base sequence is TGCGCCAGCAGCCCGAGGCAGGGGGGAGGAACTGAAGCTTTCTTT. Its protein product is CASSPRQGGGTEAFF.